This TCR beta chain originates from a study of cytomegalovirus exposure and HLA in healthy donors (TCRdb year 2017). Background for the entire study: In an earlier analysis of roughly 500 of the donors, 276 Gb of sequence data and 120 million or so unique TCR beta sequences from approximately 180 million T cells were reported. High-throughput TCR immunosequencing, statistical association of individual TCRs with disease status, and machine learning were combined to predict cytomegalovirus infection status. The study was designed to test whether signatures of past pathogen exposure could be identified by cataloging public T cell receptors. Because of strong linkage in the cohort, roughly five DR-DQ haplotypes were treated as single units for association and clustering. Genome-wide SNP genotypes for about three fifths of the roughly 700 donors were used in a later genetic analysis, which treated that subset as a discovery cohort. Among the roughly 430 genotyped donors, under 90% belonged to the genetic ancestry cluster associated with self-reported Caucasian donors. The study used immunosequencing to profile the T cell repertoires of 666 subjects and linked those repertoires to cytomegalovirus serostatus. Along with the roughly 670-subject first cohort, a separate validation cohort of over a hundred different subjects was used. Among 300 to 500 genotyped donors of the cohort, an average of approximately 200,000 unique TCR beta nucleotide sequences was sequenced per donor, of which about 19% were non-productive. Donor age, sex, ethnicity and CMV serostatus were compiled alongside the repertoire data. Rather than drawing on any new phenotypic data, the later analysis identified candidate immune exposures from TCR beta sequences and the way those sequences occurred across donors. An early release covering roughly 600 HLA-typed donors comprised roughly 300 gigabases of sequencing data and around 80 million unique TCR sequences. Both class I and class II loci were covered by HLA typing, at four-digit resolution. All discovery cohort repertoires had been generated using a single sequencing platform. Typing coverage differed by locus: A, B, C, DRB1 and DQB1 were typed in roughly 620-640 donors, DQA1 in roughly 510, DPA1 in some 570, and DPB1 in 472. An earlier analysis of 450 to 750 of the donors used high-throughput TCR beta sequencing to judge whether each TCR beta V gene segment behaved as functional or pseudogenic. A later analysis re-analyzed previously published TCR beta repertoires from hundreds of donors and added high-resolution HLA genotyping to study TCR occurrence patterns. The research as a whole found: It was suggested by the authors that the approach could potentially be generalized to other disease states and immunological phenotypes. A group of highly shared sequence variants was considered likely to be a technical artifact of the sequencing pipeline. While some public TCRs were present in many individuals, most TCR sequences turned up only very rarely across donors. The cohort was sequenced for TCR beta chains only, and without alpha or paired-chain data the features that could be detected were limited. Because counts were too low, about 18 rarely observed V segments, including chromosome 9 orphons, were excluded from the earlier analysis of 587 of the donors. In a later analysis, most CMV-associated TCR beta chains were found to appear HLA-restricted, with HLA associations seemingly driven largely by CMV exposure. The classifier was reported to diagnose cytomegalovirus status with high specificity and sensitivity in both the original and validation cohorts. In vitro tests confirmed that three of the cytomegalovirus-associated TCR beta chains recognize cytomegalovirus antigens. Because HLA typing was missing for some donors at each locus, association tests included only the typed subset. Immune exposure information for the cohort was limited to CMV serostatus. According to a later analysis, parvovirus B19, influenza, CMV and Epstein-Barr virus appeared linked to several top co-occurrence clusters. The study listed 150 to 200 TCR beta chains as associated with cytomegalovirus. Compared with the roughly 670-donor mean, donors in an Asian-associated ancestry cluster had fewer N-insertions in productive TCRs, according to a later genetic analysis. Broadly in line with IMGT annotations, most TCR beta V segments showed up in productive rearrangements about 87% or about 30% of the time in an earlier analysis of 587 of the donors. In a later analysis, HLA-associated TCR beta chains showed more clonal expansion and lower generation probabilities than non-associated chains that were equally common. Because the 87-base-pair reads could not distinguish some IMGT-functional V segments, including TRBV6-2 and TRBV6-3, those segments were excluded. Linkage disequilibrium might explain the correlated functional status among segregating V segments, but an unknown experimental factor could not be ruled out. According to a later analysis, TCR association rates differed among HLA loci, with DRB1 alleles showing the most associated TCRs and HLA-C alleles showing the fewest. At a false discovery rate of 0.05, a later analysis linked about 17,000 TCR beta sequences to specific HLA alleles. When HLA alleles, especially DR and DQ, strongly co-occurred, TCR associations were difficult to assign to individual alleles. A later genetic analysis associated a missense DCLRE1C variant with V-gene and J-gene trimming of TCR beta chains, and an independent cohort replicated the association. The presence/absence analyses assumed that sequencing depth was roughly uniform across donors, and that assumption may not be true. A further reported finding was that TCR beta sequences accurately predicted the HLA-A and HLA-B alleles for most subjects in the first cohort.

CDR1 and CDR2 are read off the germline V gene as MNHNS and SASEGT. V has 1 base trimmed and J has 3 bases trimmed; junction bases matching no gene number 4. The CDR3 contains 17 residues, cysteine and phenylalanine counted. Here the CDR3 DNA is all that survives: 51 bases in frame from base 1. Points on this clone: Its antigen is not yet known.

Library construction relied on the immunoSEQ multiplex PCR assay. For the multiplex PCR, a mixture combining 60 forward primers for TCR Vbeta segments and 13 reverse primers for TCR Jbeta segments was used. The CDR3 region of rearranged TCR beta genes was amplified from genomic DNA with a multiplex PCR assay. Amplified TCR beta libraries were sequenced as 87-base-pair reads on the Illumina HiSeq System. The authors' pipeline ran thus. A later analysis tallied 70 million to 100 million unique TCR beta chains across the 666 repertoires, and approximately 12 million of those chains were shared by two or more donors. Raw reads were error-corrected and collapsed into unique sequences by a nearest-neighbor algorithm in which closely related sequences were merged to remove PCR and sequencing errors. Alignment of CDR3 sequences to IMGT reference sequences was used to assign V, D and J gene segments. For a sequence to be retained, a match of at least six nucleotides was required to both a V gene segment and a J gene segment. Rearrangements were classified as productive when the CDR3 lacked stop codons and remained in frame with V and J, and all other rearrangements were classified as non-productive. CDR3 was defined by IMGT convention, running from the second conserved V-encoded cysteine to the conserved J-encoded phenylalanine. Sequences without an unambiguous match to a single V gene segment were excluded from the earlier analysis of several hundred of the donors. In an earlier analysis of more than 500 of the donors, a V segment was called functional when productive rearrangements were above 56.7%, and segregating when the standard deviation between donors exceeded 5%. A statistical classification framework was developed to diagnose cytomegalovirus status using the catalog of TCR beta chain sequences. In a later analysis, TCR nucleotide sequences were compared against IMGT/GENE-DB human TR gene sequences so that V and J genes could be assigned. In a later analysis, CDR3 sequences and most-parsimonious VDJ recombination scenarios were assigned using the TCRdist pipeline. In a later analysis, every TCR beta chain was defined by the combination of its CDR3 amino acid sequence and its V-gene family, and reads without a unique V-gene family were dropped. In a later analysis, 450 to 600 highly shared, low-generation-probability nucleotide sequences were removed to address suspected cross-contamination and a sequencing artifact. For each public chain, a later analysis derived a clonal expansion index from normalized ranks of inferred template counts within each repertoire. Generation probabilities in a later analysis came from a VDJ recombination model fitted to out-of-frame rearrangements, and those results were checked against IGoR. Hypergeometric tests were used in a later analysis to score TCR-TCR, TCR-HLA and TCR-CMV co-occurrence, with a repertoire-size bias correction applied to the TCR pairs. False discovery rates were estimated in a later analysis by permuting HLA or CMV assignments 20 times. In a later analysis, co-occurring TCRs were grouped with DBSCAN, and TCRdist sequence similarity was added when clustering was performed within HLA-allele-positive subsets. Co-occurrence clustering excluded repertoires with fewer than 30,000 or more than 120,000 public chains, plus five with anomalous nucleotide sharing. The table was pulled from immuneACCESS by TCRdb, which kept in-frame rearrangements only. Such tables lose some clones; where checked, under half of the loss comes from unresolved V genes, and the rest has no known cause. V, J and clone size reflect that table, while D and trimming were determined from the DNA. In this sample's table one finds 200,000 to 250,000 clones. The ten largest clones capture about 1.1% of the sample.

The cohort consisted of 666 healthy bone marrow donors. At the time of sampling, all cohort members were nominally healthy, though unrecorded immune exposures were likely present. The donor tested CMV seropositive, placing the donor among the roughly 300 seropositive members of the cohort. Every donor gave a peripheral blood sample, and the peripheral blood mononuclear cells from that sample were used for TCR beta sequencing. The Qiagen DNeasy Blood Extraction Kit was used to extract genomic DNA from the blood cell samples. The receptor's source is a girl aged 2 to 9 in good health and CMV-seropositive. The source material was PBMCs. The chain uses TRBV6-1 and TRBJ2-2; the central 11 bases match TRBD2. The CDR3 here reads CASSEGTSGYDTGELFF. The bases are TGTGCCAGCAGTGAAGGGACTAGCGGGTACGACACCGGGGAGCTGTTTTTT.